These 10 T cell receptor beta chains originate from one sample sequenced in a study of PD-L1 blockade in urothelial cancer. The protocol was immunoSEQ multiplex PCR, while the TCRdb copy is restricted to in-frame clones and leaves out a portion. The table records about 52,000 clones, over 75% of them present only once. The starting material was PBMCs, obtained around atezolizumab (anti-PD-L1) treatment. All receptors derive from a man aged 35 to 55 with urothelial cancer.

This chain connects TRBV28 to TRBJ2-1; 9 bases match TRBD2. Trimming cost V 9 bases and J 2 bases; bases outside gene matches: 8. Germline CDR1 is MDHEN and CDR2 is SYDVKM. The CDR3 has 15 residues. In nucleotides, the CDR3 is TGTGCCAGTAAGGGGGGCGGGAGGGCCTACAATGAGCAGTTCTTC. Its protein is CASKGGGRAYNEQFF.

In its sample, this clone was seen a few times. The V call is TRBV28, the J call TRBJ1-1, with D possibly TRBD1 on 5 matching bases. Trimming cost V 0 bases and J 0 bases, with 11 bases left between them. In germline, CDR1 is MDHEN, CDR2 SYDVKM. This CDR3 is built from 16 residues. The DNA for the CDR3 is TGTGCCAGCAGTTTATGGGGGGGGGAGATGAACACTGAAGCTTTCTTT. The encoded protein is CASSLWGGEMNTEAFF.

This sequence joins TRBV14 and TRBJ2-1, with D tentatively TRBD2 (6 bases). This CDR3 is built from 13 residues. The germline gives CDR1 SGHDN, CDR2 FVKESK. The V end was cut by 4 bases, the J end by 7 bases, with 11 bases between. CDR3 protein: CASSPGLINEQFF. As DNA, the CDR3 is TGTGCCAGCAGCCCGGGACTCATAAATGAGCAGTTCTTC.

The genes are TRBV27 and TRBJ2-7, with TRBD2 as a possible D gene (5 bases). This CDR3 is 17 amino acids long. The V and J ends lost 8 bases and 0 bases respectively, with 23 bases between them. The germline gives CDR1 MNHEY, CDR2 SMNVEV (reference sequence). The CDR3 region is CASLPGGVQRSSYEQYF. In DNA form, the CDR3 reads TGTGCCAGCCTTCCCGGAGGTGTCCAGCGGAGCTCCTACGAGCAGTACTTC.

This clone appeared a single time. The V gene is TRBV7-2, the J gene TRBJ2-3; TRBD2 agrees at 9 bases. V shed 1 base, J shed 9 bases, and the junction held 11 bases outside the gene matches. The CDR3 is 16 residues long. The germline V gene has CDR1 SGHTA and CDR2 FQGNSA. CDR3 sequence reads: CASSLGAGGGRETQYF. For the CDR3, the DNA is TGTGCCAGCAGCTTAGGGGCGGGAGGGGGACGGGAAACGCAGTATTTT.

The sample holds one count of this clone. The genes are TRBV10-3 and TRBJ1-1; D is unresolved. The CDR3 runs to 14 residues. The ends were cut back, 0 bases at V and 0 bases at J, with 5 bases in the middle. CDR1 and CDR2 from the germline V gene are ENHRY and SYGVKD. In nucleotides, the CDR3 is TGTGCCATCAGTGAGTCGCAGATGAACACTGAAGCTTTCTTT. This gives the protein CAISESQMNTEAFF.

The rearrangement joins TRBV19 to TRBJ1-5; D is possibly TRBD1 (5 bases). The germline CDR1 and CDR2 sequences are LNHDA and SQIVND (reference sequence). The CDR3 has 16 amino acids. Trimming removed 6 bases from V and 3 bases from J, with 18 bases in between. CDR3 amino acids: CASSTDQGRHNQPQHF. As DNA, the CDR3 is TGTGCCAGTAGCACCGATCAGGGAAGGCACAATCAGCCCCAGCATTTT.

This rearrangement joins TRBV19 to TRBJ1-5; TRBD1 might be the D (6 bases). The CDR3 loop spans 15 amino acids. Trimming removed 7 bases from V and 5 bases from J, with 18 bases in between. The germline CDR1 and CDR2 sequences are LNHDA and SQIVND (reference sequence). CDR3 protein: CASNLDSLNDQPQHF. The CDR3 DNA sequence: TGTGCCAGTAATTTGGACAGCCTCAACGATCAGCCCCAGCATTTT.

This chain joins TRBV2 and TRBJ2-1; tentatively, D is TRBD1 (6 bases). Trimming left V 3 bases short and J 7 bases short, with 13 bases between. The CDR3 length is 14 residues. Germline assignment: CDR1 SNHLY and CDR2 FYNNEI. The CDR3 loop reads CASSELQGINEQFF. CDR3 DNA sequence: TGTGCCAGCAGTGAGTTACAGGGTATTAATGAGCAGTTCTTC.

This clone was counted a few times. A junction end diverges from the germline sequence, so it may reflect a read error. V gene TRBV6-6 combines with J gene TRBJ1-2; D remains ambiguous. This CDR3 region has 14 residues. CDR1 is MNHNY, CDR2 SVGAGI, per germline (reference sequence). This chain's CDR3 is CASSYSEGSATTDF. CDR3 sequence (DNA): TGTGCCAGCAGTTACTCAGAGGGTTCTGCTACTACCGACTTC.